The 14 T cell receptor beta chains reported below all come from one sample, sequenced in a study of blood T cell dynamics during melanoma immunotherapy. The time point here: week 3, after first cycle of checkpoint inhibitor. Using immunoSEQ multiplex PCR, the repertoire was profiled, and TCRdb retains in-frame clones only, with some absent. The table includes some 11,000 clones, approximately 89% detected once. Specimen: blood, collected from a patient treated with checkpoint blockade. These receptors were obtained from a human donor with melanoma.

The chain employs TRBV6-1 and TRBJ2-7, with 10 bases matching TRBD1. Trimming took 6 bases from V and 2 from J; bases not matched to a gene: 7. This CDR3 comprises 15 residues. In germline, CDR1 is MNHNS, CDR2 SASEGT. The DNA for the CDR3 is TGTGCCAGCAGCCCCCGGACAGGGGGGGCCTACGAGCAGTACTTC. This gives the protein CASSPRTGGAYEQYF.

This chain connects TRBV21-1 to TRBJ2-1; no DNA check was done on the table's D call, TRBD2. TRBV21-1 is described as a pseudogene. CDR3 length equals 17 residues. The CDR3 DNA is TGTGCCAGCAGCAAATCCTTGGACTCAACCAACTACAATGAGCAGTTCTTC. Translation: CASSKSLDSTNYNEQFF.

This clone was observed a handful of times. The chain joins TRBV28 to TRBJ1-5, with unresolved D. V was pared by 5 bases and J by 5 bases, with 13 bases between. This CDR3 has 14 residues. The germline gives CDR1 MDHEN, CDR2 SYDVKM. Written as DNA, the CDR3 is TGTGCCAGCAGTGCTGGAGGGAGGGATCAGCCCCAGCATTTT. Protein product: CASSAGGRDQPQHF. Full variable domain (missing parts from reference TRBV28 and TRBJ1-5): DVKVTQSSRYLVKRTGEKVFLECVQDMDHENMFWYRQDPGLGLRLIYFSYDVKMKEKGDIPEGYSVSREKKERFSLILESASTNQTSMYLCASSAGGRDQPQHFGDGTRLSIL.

The V gene is TRBV18, the J gene TRBJ2-1, with no clear D. The CDR3 has 13 residues. Germline CDR1 is KGHSH and CDR2 is LQKENI. Trimming removed 2 bases at V and 4 bases at J, with 6 bases between. The CDR3 sequence is CASSPGFYNEQFF. DNA of the CDR3: TGTGCCAGCTCACCAGGGTTTTACAATGAGCAGTTCTTC.

This clone was recorded only once. The rearrangement joins TRBV6-1 to TRBJ2-1; 7 bases line up with TRBD2. V lost 2 bases, J lost 8 bases, and 9 bases stayed unmatched. This CDR3 is 15 amino acids long. Per germline, CDR1 MNHNS and CDR2 SASEGT. CDR3 protein: CASSEYGGGRDEQFF. Written as DNA, the CDR3 is TGTGCCAGCAGTGAATACGGGGGAGGGCGCGATGAGCAGTTCTTC.

The rearrangement links TRBV27 to TRBJ2-7, with a tentative D call TRBD1 (6 bases). Germline V lookup: CDR1 MNHEY, CDR2 SMNVEV (reference sequence). CDR3 length: 16 residues. Deletions cut 5 bases from V and 3 bases from J, with 20 bases between. The CDR3 loop is CASSPSAGEDHYEQYF. CDR3 nucleotide sequence: TGTGCCAGCAGTCCCTCGGCAGGGGAAGATCACTACGAGCAGTACTTC.

The CDR3 bases are TGTGCCAGCAGCTTAGTTGGGCAGGGGAACACCGGGGAGCTGTTTTTT. Its translation: CASSLVGQGNTGELFF. The gene calls are TRBV7-9 and TRBJ2-2; a possible D gene is TRBD1 (5 bases). Trimming left V 1 base short and J 1 base short, with 10 bases between. The CDR3 runs 16 residues. Germline V lookup: CDR1 SEHNR, CDR2 FQNEAQ (reference sequence).

This chain links TRBV9 with TRBJ2-3, with D tentatively TRBD2 (5 bases). CDR1 and CDR2 (germline): SGDLS, YYNGEE. Between the trimmed V and J ends, which lost 4 bases and 2 bases, there was a span of 11 bases. There are 14 residues in the CDR3. The CDR3, as DNA: TGTGCCAGCAGCCCCCGGACTTACACAGATACGCAGTATTTT. Encoded protein: CASSPRTYTDTQYF.

This clone showed up just once. The V gene is TRBV7-2, the J gene TRBJ2-2; D may match TRBD1 or TRBD2 (5 bases each). The CDR3 sequence is 15 residues long. CDR1 and CDR2 from the germline V gene are SGHTA and FQGNSA. V lost 2 bases, J lost 2 bases, and 9 bases lay in between. The CDR3: CASSLIGTNTGELFF. The CDR3 nucleotides are TGTGCCAGCAGCTTAATAGGGACCAACACCGGGGAGCTGTTTTTT.

The V and J genes are TRBV5-1 and TRBJ2-2; D remains ambiguous. The CDR3 totals 13 residues. Germline CDR1 is SGHRS and CDR2 is YFSETQ. The V end was cut by 4 bases, the J end by 2 bases, with 6 bases between. The DNA for the CDR3 is TGCGCCAGCAGCCCCCCCAACACCGGGGAGCTGTTTTTT. It translates to CASSPPNTGELFF.

The chain links TRBV19 to TRBJ1-5; D ambiguous. The CDR3 is made up of 16 amino acids. V was shortened by 5 bases and J by 0 bases, with 14 bases between the two germline ends. CDR1 and CDR2 (germline): LNHDA, SQIVND (reference sequence). The CDR3 loop reads CASSPGRPNSNQPQHF. Here the CDR3 DNA reads TGTGCCAGTAGTCCAGGCAGGCCCAATAGCAATCAGCCCCAGCATTTT. The variable domain in full, with the rest retrieved from reference TRBV19 and TRBJ1-5, is DGGITQSPKYLFRKEGQNVTLSCEQNLNHDAMYWYRQDPGQGLRLIYYSQIVNDFQKGDIAEGYSVSREKKESFPLTVTSAQKNPTAFYLCASSPGRPNSNQPQHFGDGTRLSIL.

The rearrangement links TRBV18 to TRBJ2-5, with D unresolved. The CDR3 spans 13 residues. V lost 1 base and J 3 bases, leaving 6 bases between the germline ends. CDR1 KGHSH and CDR2 LQKENI come from the germline V gene. As DNA, the CDR3 is TGTGCCAGCTCACCACTGGCAGAAGAGACCCAGTACTTC. Protein: CASSPLAEETQYF.

V gene TRBV13 combines with J gene TRBJ2-5, with D tentatively TRBD2 (7 bases). This CDR3 spans 16 amino acids. V was shortened by 0 bases and J by 4 bases, with 15 bases between the two germline ends. CDR1 is PRHDT, CDR2 FYEKMQ, per germline (reference sequence). CDR3 protein: CASSLGPGGLGETQYF. As DNA, the CDR3 is TGTGCCAGCAGCTTAGGGCCGGGGGGCTTGGGAGAGACCCAGTACTTC.

V usage is TRBV5-5 and J usage is TRBJ2-5; the D gene could be TRBD1 or TRBD2 (7 bases each). V was shortened by 1 base and J by 9 bases, with 19 bases between the two germline ends. This CDR3 region has 15 residues. Germline V CDR1 and CDR2: SGHKS, YYEKEE (reference sequence). As DNA, the CDR3 is TGTGCCAGCAGCTTGCGGCTAGCGGACAGGTTGTCCCAGTACTTC. Protein: CASSLRLADRLSQYF.